The clone carrying this TCR beta chain was counted a few times. Its target is unknown. The record originates from a study of post-analysis software for immune sequencing data. Across the whole study: Recorded subtypes: relapsing-remitting, secondary progressive, progressive-relapsing; some patients unannotated.

Trimming pared 1 base from V and 4 bases from J, leaving 22 bases between. This CDR3 is 18 amino acids long. Per germline, CDR1 SGDLS and CDR2 YYNGEE. Unique molecular identifiers were present in the TCR beta cDNA libraries. TCRdb redid the calling of the PCR reads with MiXCR, one entry per CDR3 protein. The sample holds approximately 730,000 distinct CDR3 sequences, less than 35% seen once. General study findings and limits: When compared against controls, multiple sclerosis patients showed significantly lower normalized Chao1 diversity. Four to six TRBV segments were more frequent in patients than controls; TRBV5-6, TRBV5-1 and TRBV20-1 belonged to this group.

The chain joins TRBV9 to TRBJ2-3; perhaps TRBD1 as D (6 bases). The source of this sequence is a girl aged 5 to 17 with multiple sclerosis. The sequencing input was blood. CDR3 coding DNA: TGTGCCAGCAGCGTATATCTTTTGGGGGCCCCGGAGGCAGATACGCAGTATTTT. Its protein is CASSVYLLGAPEADTQYF.